Included here is one T cell receptor beta chain sequence, with context. From germline, CDR1 is WNHNN and CDR2 SYGVQD (reference sequence). The CDR3 contains 14 residues. Germline trimming cut 6 bases from V and 4 bases from J; bases unmatched to any gene: 4. TCRdb's copy holds only in-frame clones and misses some; the assay was immunoSEQ multiplex PCR. This table has about 290,000 clones, 86% appearing once. The data were obtained in a study of blood T cell repertoires in COVID-19. Input material: peripheral blood. The chain has TRBV10-1 and TRBJ2-2, with 8 bases identical to TRBD2. The origin of this receptor is a woman in her twenties or thirties with active or convalescent COVID-19. The CDR3 loop is CASSIAGITGELFF. In DNA form, the CDR3 reads TGCGCCAGCAGCATAGCGGGGATCACCGGGGAGCTGTTTTTT.